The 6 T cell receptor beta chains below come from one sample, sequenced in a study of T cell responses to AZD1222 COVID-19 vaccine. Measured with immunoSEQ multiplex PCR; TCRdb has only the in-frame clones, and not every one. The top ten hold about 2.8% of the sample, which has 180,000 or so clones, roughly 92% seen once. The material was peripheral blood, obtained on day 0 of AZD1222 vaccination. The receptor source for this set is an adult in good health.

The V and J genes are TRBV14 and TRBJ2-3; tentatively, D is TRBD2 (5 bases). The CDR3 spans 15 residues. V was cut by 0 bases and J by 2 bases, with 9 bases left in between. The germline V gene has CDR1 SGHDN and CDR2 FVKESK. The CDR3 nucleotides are TGTGCCAGCAGCCAAGACATTCGGGACACAGATACGCAGTATTTT. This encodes CASSQDIRDTDTQYF. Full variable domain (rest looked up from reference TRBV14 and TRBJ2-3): EAGVTQFPSHSVIEKGQTVTLRCDPISGHDNLYWYRRVMGKEIKFLLHFVKESKQDESGMPNNRFLAERTGGTYSTLKVQPAELEDSGVYFCASSQDIRDTDTQYFGPGTRLTVL.

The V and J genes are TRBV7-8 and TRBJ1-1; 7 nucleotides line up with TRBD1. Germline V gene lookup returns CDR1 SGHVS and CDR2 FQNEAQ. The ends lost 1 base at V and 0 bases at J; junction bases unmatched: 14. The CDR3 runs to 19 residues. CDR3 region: CASSLVYTKLQGMNTEAFF. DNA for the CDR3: TGTGCCAGCAGCTTAGTCTACACGAAACTACAGGGGATGAACACTGAAGCTTTCTTT.

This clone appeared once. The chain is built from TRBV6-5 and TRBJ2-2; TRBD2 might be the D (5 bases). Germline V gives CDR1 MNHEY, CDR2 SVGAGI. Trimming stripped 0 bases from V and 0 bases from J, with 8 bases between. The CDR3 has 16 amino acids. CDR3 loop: CASSYSTGTNTGELFF. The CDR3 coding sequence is TGTGCCAGCAGTTACTCGACGGGGACGAACACCGGGGAGCTGTTTTTT.

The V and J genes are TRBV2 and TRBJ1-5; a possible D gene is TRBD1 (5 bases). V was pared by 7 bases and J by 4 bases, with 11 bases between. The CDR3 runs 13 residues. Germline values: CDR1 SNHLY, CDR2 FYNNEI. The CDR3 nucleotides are TGTGCCAGCACTGGGCAGGGTAATCAGCCCCAGCATTTT. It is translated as CASTGQGNQPQHF.

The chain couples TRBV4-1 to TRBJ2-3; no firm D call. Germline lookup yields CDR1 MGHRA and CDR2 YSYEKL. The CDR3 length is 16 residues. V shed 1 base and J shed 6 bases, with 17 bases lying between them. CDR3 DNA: TGCGCCAGCAGCCAAGGATCAATACAGTCTACTGATACGCAGTATTTT. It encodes CASSQGSIQSTDTQYF.

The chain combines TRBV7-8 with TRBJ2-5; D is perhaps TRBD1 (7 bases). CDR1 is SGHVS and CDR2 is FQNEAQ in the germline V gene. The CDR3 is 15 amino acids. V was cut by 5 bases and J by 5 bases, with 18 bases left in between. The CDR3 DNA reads TGTGCCAGCAGCCCAAACAGGGGCGCGGGGGAGACCCAGTACTTC. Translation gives CASSPNRGAGETQYF.